Below, 17 T cell receptor beta chains from the same sample are listed, as sequenced in a study of cytomegalovirus exposure and HLA in healthy donors. The PCR was carried out with 60 Vbeta primers and 13 Jbeta primers. The assay was immunoSEQ multiplex PCR, and TCRdb's table has in-frame clones only and misses some. This repertoire includes 200,000 or so clones. Sequencing input: PBMCs. These receptors all come from a boy aged 10-17 years in good health and CMV-seronegative.

The chain combines TRBV6-1 with TRBJ1-1, with no clear D. The CDR3 extends over 15 amino acids. From germline, CDR1 is MNHNS and CDR2 SASEGT. The ends were cut back, 6 bases at V and 5 bases at J, with 19 bases in the middle. The DNA for the CDR3 is TGTGCCAGCAGGGGGAAGGCAGGAGGGTATACTGAAGCTTTCTTT. It encodes CASRGKAGGYTEAFF.

V and J are TRBV9 and TRBJ2-1; 9 bases line up with TRBD1. The CDR3 loop spans 16 amino acids. J was trimmed by 6 bases and V by 4 bases; bases with no gene match: 11. Germline loops: CDR1 SGDLS, CDR2 YYNGEE. The CDR3 coding sequence is TGTGCCAGCAGCTCCCCGGGACAGGGCCGATCCAATGAGCAGTTCTTC. Residues: CASSSPGQGRSNEQFF.

J is TRBJ2-5 and V is TRBV5-8; no firm D call. This CDR3 has 12 amino acids. Germline V gene lookup returns CDR1 SGHTS and CDR2 YDEGEE. The V gene lost 4 bases and the J gene lost 4 bases, with 8 bases spanning the gap. CDR3 DNA sequence: TGTGCCAGCAGCCCGACAAGAGAGACCCAGTACTTC. This gives the protein CASSPTRETQYF. Supplemented by reference TRBV5-8 and TRBJ2-5, the full variable domain reads EAGVTQSPTHLIKTRGQQATLRCSPISGHTSVYWYQQALGLGLQFLLWYDEGEERNRGNFPPRFSGRQFPNYSSELNVNALELEDSALYLCASSPTRETQYFGPGTRLLVL.

The chain's CDR3 is CASSYFRGARETQYF. Written as DNA, the CDR3 is TGTGCCAGCAGTTACTTCCGGGGTGCGCGAGAGACCCAGTACTTC. This rearrangement joins TRBV6-5 to TRBJ2-5; D might be TRBD2 (5 bases). Trimming took off 1 base at V and 4 bases at J, with 13 bases between the two ends. The CDR3 extends over 15 amino acids. Germline CDR1 MNHEY, CDR2 SVGAGI.

This chain uses TRBV4-1 with TRBJ2-5; 10 bases fit TRBD1. This CDR3 contains 15 residues. Trimming at V came to 7 bases and at J to 2 bases, leaving 7 bases not matched to a gene. Germline V gives CDR1 MGHRA, CDR2 YSYEKL. CDR3 protein: CASNQWTGGQETQYF. CDR3 coding DNA: TGCGCCAGCAATCAGTGGACAGGGGGACAAGAGACCCAGTACTTC.

V usage is TRBV7-9 and J usage is TRBJ1-6; D gene ambiguous. Germline values: CDR1 SEHNR, CDR2 FQNEAQ (reference sequence). Trimming cost V 6 bases and J 6 bases, with 12 bases left between them. The CDR3 is 14 residues long. CDR3 sequence (DNA): TGTGCCAGCAGAACCGGGATCCGTAATTCACCCCTCCACTTT. Encoded protein: CASRTGIRNSPLHF.

This chain links TRBV30 with TRBJ1-2, with D possibly being TRBD1 (5 bases). There are 15 residues in the CDR3. V gave up 5 bases and J gave up 4 bases, with 20 bases separating them. The germline V gene encodes CDR1 GTSNPN and CDR2 SVGIG (reference sequence). CDR3: CAWVTDRDTGYGYTF. The CDR3 coding sequence is TGTGCCTGGGTCACCGATAGGGATACAGGCTATGGCTACACCTTC.

V gene TRBV11-2 combines with J gene TRBJ2-7; 7 positions match TRBD1. After removal of 6 bases from V and 4 bases from J, the junction contained 15 bases not matched to a gene. This CDR3 comprises 16 residues. Germline loops: CDR1 SGHAT, CDR2 FQNNGV. The CDR3 protein is CASRALRGGDPYEQYF. The CDR3 nucleotides read TGTGCCAGCAGGGCGTTGAGAGGGGGCGATCCTTACGAGCAGTACTTC.

Details on this clone: Other DNA variants within this sample encode the same CDR3. The chain recombines TRBV6-5 with TRBJ1-5; 8 bases match TRBD1. Unmatched junction bases numbered 7, after V lost 9 bases and J lost 0 bases. CDR3 length: 15 residues. CDR1 and CDR2 from the germline V gene are MNHEY and SVGAGI. CDR3 DNA sequence: TGTGCCAGTAGATCCGACAGGGGTAGCAATCAGCCCCAGCATTTT. Translating it yields CASRSDRGSNQPQHF.

J is TRBJ1-1 and V is TRBV6-1; 11 bases are shared with TRBD1. Trimming at V came to 6 bases and at J to 4 bases, leaving 4 bases not matched to a gene. The germline V gene has CDR1 MNHNS and CDR2 SASEGT. The CDR3 extends over 14 amino acids. In DNA form, the CDR3 reads TGTGCCAGCAGAGGGACAGGGGGGATCACTGAAGCTTTCTTT. Its translation: CASRGTGGITEAFF.

V is TRBV5-1 and J is TRBJ2-1; 12 bases match TRBD2. The length of the CDR3 is 15 residues. V lost 4 bases, J lost 10 bases, and 9 bases stayed unmatched. Germline V gene sequence: CDR1 SGHRS, CDR2 YFSETQ. The CDR3 protein is CASSVTSGGPWEQFF. DNA for the CDR3: TGCGCCAGCAGCGTTACTAGCGGGGGGCCCTGGGAGCAGTTCTTC.

The genes are TRBV15 and TRBJ1-5, with D perhaps matching TRBD1 (5 bases). Germline values: CDR1 LNHNV, CDR2 YYDKDF (reference sequence). The CDR3 has 12 residues. Trimming removed 5 bases at V and 6 bases at J, with 8 bases between. The CDR3 bases are TGTGCCACCAGCCCAGGGTTTCAGCCCCAGCATTTT. Its translation is CATSPGFQPQHF.

The chain recombines TRBV7-6 with TRBJ1-5, with D possibly being TRBD1 (5 bases). The CDR3 has 14 amino acids. The V and J ends lost 4 bases and 4 bases respectively, with 11 bases between them. Germline CDR1 is SGHVS and CDR2 is FNYEAQ. The CDR3 region is CASSSDGGNQPQHF. Written as DNA, the CDR3 is TGTGCCAGCAGCTCGGACGGGGGTAATCAGCCCCAGCATTTT.

The CDR3 region has the DNA TGTGCCAGCTCACCACAAGGCGGGGCCAACACAGATACGCAGTATTTT. This codes for CASSPQGGANTDTQYF. V gene TRBV18 combines with J gene TRBJ2-3; D may be TRBD2 (6 bases). Trimming removed 1 base from V and 2 bases from J, with 13 bases in between. The CDR3 sequence is 16 residues long. CDR1 and CDR2 from the germline V gene are KGHSH and LQKENI.

This sequence joins TRBV5-1 and TRBJ2-1; TRBD1 is a possible D gene (5 bases). CDR3 size: 18 residues. The V end lost 0 bases, the J end lost 5 bases, and 21 bases lay between the germline ends. Germline V gives CDR1 SGHRS, CDR2 YFSETQ. CDR3 protein: CASSLVAGNPSQDNEQFF. For the CDR3, the DNA is TGCGCCAGCAGCTTGGTGGCAGGGAACCCGTCCCAAGACAATGAGCAGTTCTTC.

The chain is built from TRBV29-1 and TRBJ2-7, with 7 positions matching TRBD1. From germline, CDR1 is SQVTM and CDR2 ANQGSEA. With 5 bases clipped from V and 1 base from J, the junction kept 5 bases outside the gene matches. This CDR3 comprises 13 residues. The CDR3 is CSVQGGSSYEQYF. The CDR3 DNA sequence: TGCAGCGTTCAAGGGGGCTCGTCCTACGAGCAGTACTTC.

DNA of the CDR3: TGTGCCAGCAGCGTGGACTGCACCCCTTTGGGCGGCTACACCTTC. Its protein product is CASSVDCTPLGGYTF. The chain uses TRBV9 and TRBJ1-2; no firm D call. This CDR3 spans 15 amino acids. Trimming shortened V by 2 bases and J by 8 bases, and 19 bases separated the two germline ends. Germline loops: CDR1 SGDLS, CDR2 YYNGEE.